These 15 T cell receptor beta chains came from one sample sequenced in a study of blood T cell repertoires in COVID-19. Sequencing was performed with immunoSEQ multiplex PCR; in TCRdb, only in-frame clones are kept and a portion is missing. Seen here are roughly 200,000 clones, roughly nine tenths observed once, and the top ten hold approximately 25%. Sequences were obtained from PBMCs or T cells enriched from blood (not recorded which). The receptors stem from a middle-aged woman in a cohort exposed to, infected with or recovered from COVID-19 (not recorded which).

The CDR3 here is CASSQSFESNSGNTIYF. The CDR3 region has the DNA TGCGCCAGCAGTCAATCTTTCGAGTCAAACTCTGGAAACACCATATATTTT. The chain combines TRBV23-1 with TRBJ1-3; D unclear. TRBV23-1 is reported as an ORF; its role is uncertain. The V end lost 0 bases, the J end lost 0 bases, and 12 bases lay between the germline ends. This CDR3 comprises 17 residues.

The chain uses TRBV7-9 and TRBJ2-2, with D tentatively TRBD2 (5 bases). Germline values: CDR1 SEHNR, CDR2 FQNEAQ (reference sequence). Deletions cut 4 bases from V and 4 bases from J, with 7 bases between. The CDR3 loop spans 13 amino acids. The CDR3 here is CASSSRGTGELFF. The DNA of the CDR3 is TGTGCCAGCAGCTCCCGGGGCACCGGGGAGCTGTTTTTT.

V is TRBV2 and J is TRBJ1-2, with a weak D call TRBD1 (5 bases). Germline V gives CDR1 SNHLY, CDR2 FYNNEI. V gave up 3 bases and J gave up 0 bases, with 20 bases separating them. CDR3 length: 18 amino acids. CDR3 bases: TGTGCCAGCAGTGATTTTACAGACTTGGGGGGGACTAACTATGGCTACACCTTC. Amino acids: CASSDFTDLGGTNYGYTF.

This clone was recorded once. The genes are TRBV7-8 and TRBJ1-6; no reliable D call. The length of the CDR3 is 14 residues. Trimming shortened V by 5 bases and J by 7 bases, and 12 bases separated the two germline ends. Germline V gene lookup returns CDR1 SGHVS and CDR2 FQNEAQ. The CDR3 here is CASSPREPNSPLHF. For the CDR3, the DNA is TGTGCCAGCAGCCCACGGGAGCCAAATTCACCCCTCCACTTT.

CDR3 sequence (DNA): TGTGCCTGGAGTGGGAGGAGGTCTCTTACAGATACGCAGTATTTT. Translation gives CAWSGRRSLTDTQYF. The rearrangement uses TRBV30 and TRBJ2-3, with a weak D call TRBD2 (5 bases). V was clipped by 1 base and J by 3 bases, with 14 bases between them. The CDR3 sequence is 15 residues long. The germline V gene has CDR1 GTSNPN and CDR2 SVGIG (reference sequence).

The rearrangement links TRBV24-1 to TRBJ2-5, with 9 positions matching TRBD2. The germline V gene encodes CDR1 KGHDR and CDR2 SFDVKD. This CDR3 contains 13 residues. Trimming removed 7 bases from V and 9 bases from J; junction bases left unmatched: 8. For the CDR3, the DNA is TGTGCCACCAGCCTAGCGGGGCCAGGGGCCCAGTACTTC. Residues: CATSLAGPGAQYF.

The chain is built from TRBV21-1 and TRBJ2-7; TRBD1, the table's D call, lacks a check against the DNA. TRBV21-1 is a listed pseudogene. This CDR3 has 16 amino acids. CDR3 DNA: TGTGCCAGCAGCATCATTAAGGTGACAGGGTCCTACGAGCAGTACTTC. It translates to CASSIIKVTGSYEQYF.

The chain joins TRBV5-1 to TRBJ1-6; D gene ambiguous. This CDR3 has 12 residues. Germline assignment: CDR1 SGHRS and CDR2 YFSETQ. V lost 5 bases and J lost 7, with 7 bases in between. The CDR3 loop is CASSLGNSPLHF. The CDR3 bases are TGCGCCAGCAGTCTGGGCAATTCACCCCTCCACTTT.

The chain carries TRBV19 and TRBJ2-1; 8 nucleotides agree with TRBD1. Germline CDR1 is LNHDA and CDR2 is SQIVND (reference sequence). This CDR3 contains 18 residues. J gave up 3 bases and V 3 bases, and 13 bases lay outside the gene matches. The DNA of the CDR3 is TGTGCCAGTAGTATGGGCAGGGGGCAGTTCCTTTTCTACAATGAGCAGTTCTTC. Translated, it gives CASSMGRGQFLFYNEQFF. Based on the CDR3 plus reference TRBV19 and TRBJ2-1, the full variable domain is DGGITQSPKYLFRKEGQNVTLSCEQNLNHDAMYWYRQDPGQGLRLIYYSQIVNDFQKGDIAEGYSVSREKKESFPLTVTSAQKNPTAFYLCASSMGRGQFLFYNEQFFGPGTRLTVL.

V gene TRBV28 combines with J gene TRBJ1-4; the match to TRBD1 covers 8 bases. The CDR3 consists of 15 residues. The trim removed 6 bases at V and 10 bases at J, leaving 13 bases unmatched. From germline, CDR1 is MDHEN and CDR2 SYDVKM. CDR3 nucleotides: TGTGCCAGCAGCACTAAGGGACAGGCCTGGGGAAAACTGTTTTTT. Its translation: CASSTKGQAWGKLFF.

The chain uses TRBV18 and TRBJ1-1; tentatively, D is TRBD1 (6 bases). The CDR3 contains 13 residues. Germline CDR1 is KGHSH and CDR2 is LQKENI. V was pared by 4 bases and J by 1 base, with 7 bases between. CDR3 bases: TGTGCCAGCTCACAACAGGGGAACACTGAAGCTTTCTTT. It translates to CASSQQGNTEAFF.

The chain combines TRBV19 with TRBJ1-1, with 7 nucleotides matching TRBD1. V was pared by 4 bases and J by 5 bases, with 7 bases of the junction left unmatched. The germline gives CDR1 LNHDA, CDR2 SQIVND (reference sequence). The CDR3 has 14 residues. CDR3 in amino acids: CASSTRGADTEAFF. CDR3 DNA sequence: TGTGCCAGTAGTACCAGGGGGGCGGATACTGAAGCTTTCTTT.

The V and J genes are TRBV11-2 and TRBJ1-1, with D perhaps matching TRBD1 (6 bases). The V gene lost 5 bases and the J gene lost 2 bases, with 15 bases spanning the gap. Germline CDR1 and CDR2: SGHAT and FQNNGV. This CDR3 has 15 residues. The CDR3 loop is CASSPGGGVNTEAFF. The CDR3 bases are TGTGCCAGCAGCCCTGGGGGGGGCGTTAACACTGAAGCTTTCTTT. Filled out from reference TRBV11-2 and TRBJ1-1, the complete variable domain reads EAGVAQSPRYKIIEKRQSVAFWCNPISGHATLYWYQQILGQGPKLLIQFQNNGVVDDSQLPKDRFSAERLKGVDSTLKIQPAKLEDSAVYLCASSPGGGVNTEAFFGQGTRLTVV.

The V call is TRBV11-2, the J call TRBJ1-5, with D perhaps matching TRBD1 (5 bases). The CDR3 covers 13 residues. V was cut by 4 bases and J by 11 bases, with 15 bases left in between. Germline CDR1 and CDR2: SGHAT and FQNNGV. CDR3 in DNA: TGTGCCAGCAGCTCCTTCAGGGAGGACGCCCAGCATTTT. This codes for CASSSFREDAQHF.

The chain couples TRBV28 to TRBJ1-1; D possibly corresponds to TRBD1 (5 bases). This CDR3 is built from 14 residues. Germline V lookup: CDR1 MDHEN, CDR2 SYDVKM. V lost 5 bases, J lost 5 bases, and 15 bases lay in between. CDR3 loop: CASSPTRGRTEAFF. DNA of the CDR3: TGTGCCAGCAGTCCCACCCGGGGGAGGACTGAAGCTTTCTTT.